This TCR beta chain was documented in a study of early T cells in non-severe SARS-CoV-2 infection. Study-wide context: Whole-blood bulk RNA, unsorted, was sequenced, and chains were unpaired.

This CDR3 contains 17 residues. V lost 5 bases to trimming and J lost 7 bases; unmatched junction nucleotides: 18. The germline V gene encodes CDR1 DFQATT and CDR2 SNEGSKA (reference sequence). This clonotype was seen many times. Individually, cDNA molecules had unique molecular identifiers attached to them. TCRdb recomputed calls from the 5' RACE reads with MiXCR, one row per CDR3 protein. The sample yields 45,000 or so distinct CDR3 sequences, approximately 10% seen once. The chain has TRBV20-1 and TRBJ2-3; 10 positions match TRBD2. The TCR was taken from an adult who was a healthcare worker with PCR-confirmed SARS-CoV-2 infection or an uninfected control (not recorded which). The material sequenced was whole blood. CDR3 region: CSASPSGGSLAWNTQYF. The CDR3 DNA reads as TGCAGTGCTTCCCCTAGCGGGGGTTCCCTAGCATGGAATACGCAGTATTTT.